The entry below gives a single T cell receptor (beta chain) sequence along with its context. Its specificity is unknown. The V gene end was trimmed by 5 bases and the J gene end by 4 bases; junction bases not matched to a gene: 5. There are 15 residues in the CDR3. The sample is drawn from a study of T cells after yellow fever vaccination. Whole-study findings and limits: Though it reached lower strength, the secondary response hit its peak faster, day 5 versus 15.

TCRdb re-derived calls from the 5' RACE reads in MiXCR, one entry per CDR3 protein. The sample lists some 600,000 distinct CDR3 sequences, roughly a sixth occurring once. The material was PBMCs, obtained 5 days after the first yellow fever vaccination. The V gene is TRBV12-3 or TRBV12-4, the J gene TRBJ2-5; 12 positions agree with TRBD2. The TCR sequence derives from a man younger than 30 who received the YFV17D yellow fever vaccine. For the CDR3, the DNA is TGTGCCAGCAGTCCCCTAGCGGGGGGGCTAGAGACCCAGTACTTC. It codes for CASSPLAGGLETQYF.